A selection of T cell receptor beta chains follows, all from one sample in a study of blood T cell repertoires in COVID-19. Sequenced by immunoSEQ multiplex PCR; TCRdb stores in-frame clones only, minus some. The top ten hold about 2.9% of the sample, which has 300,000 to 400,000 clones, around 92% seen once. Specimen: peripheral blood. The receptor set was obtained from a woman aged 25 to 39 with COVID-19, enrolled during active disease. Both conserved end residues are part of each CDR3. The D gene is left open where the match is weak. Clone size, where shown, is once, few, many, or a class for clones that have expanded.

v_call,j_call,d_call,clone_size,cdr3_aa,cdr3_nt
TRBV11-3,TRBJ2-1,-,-,CASSLVAGGGSEQFF,TGTGCCAGCAGCTTAGTCGCAGGGGGAGGAAGTGAGCAGTTCTTC
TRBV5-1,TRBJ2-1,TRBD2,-,CASSFRERERLNEQFF,TGCGCCAGCAGCTTCCGGGAGCGGGAGAGACTCAATGAGCAGTTCTTC
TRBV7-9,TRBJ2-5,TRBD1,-,CASSSYRGRETQYF,TGTGCCAGCAGCTCGTACAGGGGTAGGGAGACCCAGTACTTC
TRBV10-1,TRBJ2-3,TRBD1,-,CASSEGTGRTDTQYF,TGCGCCAGCAGTGAGGGGACAGGGAGAACAGATACGCAGTATTTT
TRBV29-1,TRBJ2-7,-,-,CSARGMNPYEQYF,TGCAGCGCCCGCGGAATGAACCCCTACGAGCAGTACTTC
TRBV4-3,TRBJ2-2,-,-,CASSPSVRLPPGELFF,TGCGCCAGCAGCCCGAGCGTTCGTCTTCCACCCGGGGAGCTGTTTTTT
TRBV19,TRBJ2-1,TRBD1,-,CASRAEQGNNEQFF,TGTGCCAGTAGAGCCGAACAGGGGAACAATGAGCAGTTCTTC
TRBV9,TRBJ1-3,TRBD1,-,CASSASMGQNSGNTIYF,TGTGCCAGCAGCGCCTCCATGGGACAGAACTCTGGAAACACCATATATTTT
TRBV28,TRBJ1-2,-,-,CASSTGQWGYTF,TGTGCCAGCAGTACCGGACAGTGGGGCTACACCTTC
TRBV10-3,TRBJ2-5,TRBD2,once,CATSAGAAIGTQYF,TGTGCCACCTCAGCGGGAGCGGCAATAGGGACCCAGTACTTC